This entry lists 4 T cell receptor beta chains sequenced from one sample in a study of T cell responses to AZD1222 COVID-19 vaccine. Libraries were prepared by immunoSEQ multiplex PCR; TCRdb keeps only in-frame clonotypes and omits some of them. The data show about 37,000 clones, with more than 75% seen just once and approximately 11% held by the top ten. This specimen consisted of peripheral blood, obtained 28 days after the second AZD1222 dose. The receptors derive from an adult who received the AZD1222 COVID-19 vaccine.

The CDR3 is CASSYSGLNANYGYTF. CDR3 nucleotides: TGTGCCAGCAGTTACTCGGGACTCAATGCTAACTATGGCTACACCTTC. The chain is built from TRBV6-5 and TRBJ1-2, with a weak D call TRBD1 (5 bases). CDR3 length: 16 residues. Germline V gene sequence: CDR1 MNHEY, CDR2 SVGAGI. Trimming stripped 0 bases from V and 0 bases from J, with 11 bases between.

This chain links TRBV19 with TRBJ2-1, with D possibly TRBD2 on 7 matching bases. The CDR3 is 16 amino acids. The ends were cut back, 5 bases at V and 2 bases at J, with 16 bases in the middle. CDR1 is LNHDA, CDR2 SQIVND, per germline (reference sequence). The CDR3 region is CASSQTTGRAYNEQFF. CDR3 in DNA: TGTGCCAGTAGTCAGACCACAGGGAGGGCCTACAATGAGCAGTTCTTC. The whole variable domain, filled in from reference TRBV19 and TRBJ2-1, reads DGGITQSPKYLFRKEGQNVTLSCEQNLNHDAMYWYRQDPGQGLRLIYYSQIVNDFQKGDIAEGYSVSREKKESFPLTVTSAQKNPTAFYLCASSQTTGRAYNEQFFGPGTRLTVL.

The chain links TRBV30 to TRBJ1-6; perhaps TRBD1 as D (6 bases). CDR1 and CDR2 (germline): GTSNPN, SVGIG (reference sequence). The CDR3 runs 16 residues. V was shortened by 0 bases and J by 6 bases, with 15 bases between the two germline ends. DNA of the CDR3: TGTGCCTGGAGTGTGGGGGGGCGACGCGCTAATTCACCCCTCCACTTT. Encoded protein: CAWSVGGRRANSPLHF. The whole variable domain, remainder taken from reference TRBV30 and TRBJ1-6, is SQTIHQWPATLVQPVGSPLSLECTVEGTSNPNLYWYRQAAGRGLQLLFYSVGIGQISSEVPQNLSASRPQDRQFILSSKKLLLSDSGFYLCAWSVGGRRANSPLHFGNGTRLTVT.

The gene calls are TRBV18 and TRBJ1-6; TRBD1 might be the D (6 bases). Germline values: CDR1 KGHSH, CDR2 LQKENI. There are 14 residues in the CDR3. The V and J ends lost 3 bases and 9 bases respectively, with 12 bases between them. The CDR3 bases are TGTGCCAGCTCACCTACACAAGGGGGTTCACCCCTCCACTTT. Its translation: CASSPTQGGSPLHF.